What follows are 25 T cell receptor beta chains derived from one specimen sequenced in a study of identical twins. Each CDR3 protein is one row after TCRdb ran MiXCR on the 5' RACE reads. The data show about 520,000 distinct CDR3 sequences, less than 25% seen once. These data were also reused for a study on T cells expressing NK-cell markers.

The sample taken for sequencing was CD4+ T cells sorted from blood. The receptors were sampled from a woman in her late teens or twenties in good health.

CDR3 bases: TGTGCCAGCACGGGAGGGTTACAAGAGACCCAGTACTTC. It translates to CASTGGLQETQYF. The genes are TRBV12-3 or TRBV12-4 and TRBJ2-5, with 8 bases identical to TRBD2. The CDR3 extends over 13 amino acids. V was pared by 7 bases and J by 2 bases, with 3 bases of the junction left unmatched.

This clonotype occurred once. DNA of the CDR3: TGTGCCAGCAGCGTAGGGCCCCTAGTCCACAATGAGCAGTTCTTC. It is translated as CASSVGPLVHNEQFF. The chain employs TRBV9 and TRBJ2-1; D is uncertain. CDR1 SGDLS and CDR2 YYNGEE come from the germline V gene. CDR3 length: 15 amino acids. The ends were cut back, 0 bases at V and 5 bases at J, with 12 bases in the middle.

The J gene is TRBJ2-7, the V gene TRBV21-1; the DNA was not used to check the table's D call, TRBD2. TRBV21-1 has pseudogene status. The CDR3 loop spans 17 amino acids. The CDR3 spells CASSKWVEREGEYEQYF. In DNA, the CDR3 is TGTGCCAGCAGCAAATGGGTTGAGCGGGAGGGCGAGTACGAGCAGTACTTC.

The chain links TRBV5-4 to TRBJ2-1; D possibly matches TRBD1 or TRBD2 (5 bases each). CDR1 and CDR2 from the germline V gene are SGHNT and YYREEE (reference sequence). The CDR3 loop spans 11 amino acids. The germline V and J ends were trimmed by 4 bases and 10 bases, with 9 bases remaining between them. CDR3 DNA: TGTGCCAGCAGCCGCCGGGACGAGCAGTTCTTC. Its protein product is CASSRRDEQFF. Drawing the rest from reference TRBV5-4 and TRBJ2-1, the complete variable domain is ETGVTQSPTHLIKTRGQQVTLRCSSQSGHNTVSWYQQALGQGPQFIFQYYREEENGRGNFPPRFSGLQFPNYSSELNVNALELDDSALYLCASSRRDEQFFGPGTRLTVL.

This clonotype was detected ten times or more. The J gene is TRBJ2-1, the V gene TRBV20-1; TRBD2 matches 10 bases. With V trimmed by 5 bases and J by 3 bases, 10 bases remained unmatched. Germline V gene data show CDR1 as DFQATT and CDR2 as SNEGSKA (reference sequence). CDR3 length: 16 residues. In nucleotides, the CDR3 is TGCAGTGCTGACTTGAATAGCGGGAGGTTCTACAATGAGCAGTTCTTC. Amino acid sequence: CSADLNSGRFYNEQFF.

This chain links TRBV6-2 or TRBV6-3 with TRBJ2-1; 7 bases agree with TRBD2. CDR1 MNHEY and CDR2 SVGEGT come from the germline V gene. J lost 4 bases, V lost 4 bases, and 7 bases had no gene match. The length of the CDR3 is 15 residues. Here the CDR3 reads CASSWGSGTYNEQFF. CDR3 sequence (DNA): TGTGCCAGCAGTTGGGGGAGCGGGACGTACAATGAGCAGTTCTTC.

The chain links TRBV20-1 to TRBJ2-5; 14 bases map to TRBD2. Trimming took 1 base from V and 2 from J; bases not matched to a gene: 0. Germline values: CDR1 DFQATT, CDR2 SNEGSKA (reference sequence). This CDR3 is built from 15 residues. The CDR3 sequence is CSARGTSGGQETQYF. CDR3 DNA: TGCAGTGCTAGAGGGACTAGCGGGGGGCAAGAGACCCAGTACTTC.

This clonotype was seen more than once but under ten times. The chain uses TRBV29-1 and TRBJ2-3; D uncertain. Germline CDR1 and CDR2: SQVTM and ANQGSEA. Deletions cut 1 base from V and 0 bases from J, with 2 bases between. CDR3 length: 12 amino acids. The CDR3: CSVEGSTDTQYF. DNA for the CDR3: TGCAGCGTTGAAGGGAGCACAGATACGCAGTATTTT.

This clonotype was recorded a few times. The chain employs TRBV15 and TRBJ2-7; possible D gene TRBD2, 6 bases. Between the trimmed V and J ends, which lost 0 bases and 4 bases, there was a span of 13 bases. The V gene's germline CDR1 is LNHNV and CDR2 YYDKDF (reference sequence). The CDR3 spans 15 residues. CDR3 residues: CATSRDILLAYEQYF. The CDR3 nucleotides read TGTGCCACCAGCAGAGATATTTTACTAGCTTACGAGCAGTACTTC. Looking up the rest from reference TRBV15 and TRBJ2-7 gives the full variable domain: DAMVIQNPRYQVTQFGKPVTLSCSQTLNHNVMYWYQQKSSQAPKLLFHYYDKDFNNEADTPDNFQSRRPNTSFCFLDIRSPGLGDTAMYLCATSRDILLAYEQYFGPGTRLTVT.

In this sample, this clonotype turned up a few times. The CDR3 loop reads CSASAGLNTEAFF. CDR3 DNA sequence: TGCAGTGCTAGCGCGGGACTGAACACTGAAGCTTTCTTT. This chain uses TRBV20-1 with TRBJ1-1; a weak D match, TRBD1 (5 bases). The germline V and J ends were trimmed by 3 bases and 0 bases, with 8 bases remaining between them. The CDR3 consists of 13 residues. The germline V gene has CDR1 DFQATT and CDR2 SNEGSKA (reference sequence).

The V gene is TRBV12-3 or TRBV12-4, the J gene TRBJ2-6; no definite D call. The CDR3 is 15 amino acids. Trimming removed 8 bases at V and 2 bases at J, with 13 bases between. The CDR3 is CASLLTDTGANVLTF. CDR3 sequence (DNA): TGTGCCAGCTTGCTTACAGATACTGGGGCCAACGTCCTGACTTTC.

This clonotype was counted only a few times. The rearrangement joins TRBV20-1 to TRBJ2-5; D not certain. V was trimmed by 0 bases and J by 10 bases, leaving 9 bases between them. This CDR3 has 11 residues. Germline assignment: CDR1 DFQATT and CDR2 SNEGSKA (reference sequence). The CDR3 spells CSARDEVIQYF. CDR3 DNA sequence: TGCAGTGCTAGAGACGAGGTGATCCAGTACTTC.

This clonotype appeared a few times. The V call is TRBV19, the J call TRBJ2-7; 7 bases align to TRBD1. Germline CDR1 is LNHDA and CDR2 is SQIVND (reference sequence). J lost 6 bases, V lost 4 bases, and 6 bases had no gene match. The CDR3 sequence is 13 residues long. DNA for the CDR3: TGTGCCAGTAGTACCGTGGACAGGACCGAGCAGTACTTC. Amino acid sequence: CASSTVDRTEQYF.

The chain has TRBV20-1 and TRBJ2-1, with 13 bases aligning to TRBD2. Germline-derived CDR1 and CDR2 are DFQATT and SNEGSKA (reference sequence). This CDR3 contains 14 residues. V was pared by 6 bases and J by 5 bases, with 4 bases of the junction left unmatched. The CDR3 reads CSARGLAGHNEQFF. The CDR3 DNA is TGCAGTGCCCGGGGACTAGCGGGACACAATGAGCAGTTCTTC.

This clonotype was seen more than once but under ten times. The chain joins TRBV6-5 to TRBJ1-1; 10 nucleotides line up with TRBD1. CDR3 length equals 17 residues. Germline CDR1 MNHEY, CDR2 SVGAGI. V shed 0 bases and J 4 bases; nucleotides not matched to a gene: 8. The CDR3 is CASSYSLGQGRGTEAFF. The CDR3 nucleotides read TGTGCCAGCAGTTACTCGTTGGGACAGGGGAGGGGCACTGAAGCTTTCTTT.

This chain links TRBV5-1 with TRBJ1-1; D perhaps matches TRBD1 (6 bases). CDR3 length equals 17 residues. Germline CDR1 reads SGHRS; CDR2 reads YFSETQ. V gave up 4 bases and J gave up 1 base, with 20 bases separating them. The DNA of the CDR3 is TGCGCCAGCAGCCTTGGACCCACGACAGGACCGAACACTGAAGCTTTCTTT. Translation: CASSLGPTTGPNTEAFF.

The chain links TRBV19 to TRBJ2-1; 12 bases agree with TRBD2. The trim removed 3 bases at V and 5 bases at J, leaving 5 bases unmatched. This CDR3 has 16 residues. The germline V gene encodes CDR1 LNHDA and CDR2 SQIVND (reference sequence). The CDR3 DNA reads as TGTGCCAGTAGTATCGGACTAGCGGGAATTAACAATGAGCAGTTCTTC. The encoded protein is CASSIGLAGINNEQFF.

The genes are TRBV11-2 and TRBJ1-6, with TRBD1 matching 7 bases. V dropped 5 bases and J dropped 7; count of bases not matched to a gene: 8. The CDR3 runs 15 residues. CDR1 and CDR2 (germline): SGHAT, FQNNGV. The CDR3 DNA is TGTGCCAGCAGCGCACGGACAGGCCTGAATTCACCCCTCCACTTT. Its protein is CASSARTGLNSPLHF.

This chain uses TRBV20-1 with TRBJ1-1, with 7 bases aligning to TRBD1. From germline, CDR1 is DFQATT and CDR2 SNEGSKA (reference sequence). The CDR3 runs to 13 residues. The V and J ends lost 8 bases and 1 base, in that order; junction bases with no gene match: 7. This CDR3 is CSTRTGENTEAFF. CDR3 in DNA: TGCAGTACGAGGACAGGTGAGAACACTGAAGCTTTCTTT.

This clonotype appeared many times. The chain couples TRBV5-1 to TRBJ1-1; a possible D gene is TRBD1 (5 bases). Germline V gives CDR1 SGHRS, CDR2 YFSETQ. The CDR3 contains 14 residues. V was pared by 0 bases and J by 1 base, with 7 bases between. The CDR3 sequence is CASSLDGGNTEAFF. In DNA form, the CDR3 reads TGCGCCAGCAGCTTGGACGGGGGGAACACTGAAGCTTTCTTT.

The V gene is TRBV12-3 or TRBV12-4, the J gene TRBJ2-2; D tentatively reads TRBD1 or TRBD2 (6 bases each). The CDR3 spans 16 residues. V dropped 6 bases and J dropped 5 bases, with 19 bases sitting between them. DNA of the CDR3: TGTGCCAGCAGCCCATTGGGGGGCGTGGGAACCGGGGAGCTGTTTTTT. It yields the protein CASSPLGGVGTGELFF.

This clonotype was detected a few times. The J gene is TRBJ2-1, the V gene TRBV7-2, with 9 bases identical to TRBD2. Germline V gives CDR1 SGHTA, CDR2 FQGNSA. The V and J ends lost 4 bases and 8 bases, in that order; junction bases with no gene match: 9. The CDR3 is 15 amino acids. CDR3 sequence: CASSSSSGEVDEQFF. The CDR3 nucleotides are TGTGCCAGCAGCTCATCTAGCGGGGAGGTAGATGAGCAGTTCTTC. Full variable domain (remainder filled in from reference TRBV7-2 and TRBJ2-1): GAGVSQSPSNKVTEKGKDVELRCDPISGHTALYWYRQSLGQGLEFLIYFQGNSAPDKSGLPSDRFSAERTGGSVSTLTIQRTQQEDSAVYLCASSSSSGEVDEQFFGPGTRLTVL.

This clonotype was recorded at least ten times. V usage is TRBV20-1 and J usage is TRBJ2-7; no definite D call. The germline V gene encodes CDR1 DFQATT and CDR2 SNEGSKA (reference sequence). The CDR3 consists of 15 residues. V gave up 3 bases and J gave up 2 bases, with 17 bases separating them. For the CDR3, the DNA is TGCAGTGCTAGTCCGTCATTGGGCACTACCTACGAGCAGTACTTC. Protein sequence: CSASPSLGTTYEQYF.

This clonotype has just one count. V usage is TRBV6-2 or TRBV6-3 and J usage is TRBJ2-1; possible D gene TRBD1, 5 bases. The CDR3 contains 13 residues. Germline values: CDR1 MNHEY, CDR2 SVGEGT. V was cut by 0 bases and J by 9 bases, with 9 bases left in between. CDR3 coding DNA: TGTGCCAGCAGTTACTCACGACAGTCTGAGCAGTTCTTC. Translating gives CASSYSRQSEQFF.

The chain couples TRBV12-3 or TRBV12-4 to TRBJ2-7, with TRBD1 as a possible D gene (6 bases). V was shortened by 5 bases and J by 3 bases, with 14 bases between the two germline ends. The CDR3 consists of 14 residues. The CDR3 nucleotides are TGTGCCAGCAGTGGGGCAGGGGACGACTACGAGCAGTACTTC. It translates to CASSGAGDDYEQYF.